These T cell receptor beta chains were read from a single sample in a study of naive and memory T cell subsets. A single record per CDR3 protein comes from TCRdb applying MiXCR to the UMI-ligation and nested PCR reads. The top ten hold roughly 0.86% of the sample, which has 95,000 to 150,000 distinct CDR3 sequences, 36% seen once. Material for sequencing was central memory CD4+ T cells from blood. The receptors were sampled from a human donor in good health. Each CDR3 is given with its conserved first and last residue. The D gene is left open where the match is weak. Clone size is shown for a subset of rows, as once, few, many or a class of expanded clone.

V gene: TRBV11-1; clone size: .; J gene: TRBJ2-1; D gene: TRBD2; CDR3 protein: CASSSPSLAGGLQFF; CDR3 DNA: TGTGCCAGCAGCTCACCCTCGCTAGCGGGAGGGCTGCAGTTCTTC
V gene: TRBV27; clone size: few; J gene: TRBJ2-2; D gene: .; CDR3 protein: CASSLSTPITGELFF; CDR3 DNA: TGTGCCAGCAGTTTGAGCACACCTATCACCGGGGAGCTGTTTTTT
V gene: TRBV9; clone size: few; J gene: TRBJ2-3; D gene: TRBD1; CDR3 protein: CASSVSPGGPTDTQYF; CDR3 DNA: TGTGCCAGCAGCGTAAGCCCAGGGGGCCCCACAGATACGCAGTATTTT
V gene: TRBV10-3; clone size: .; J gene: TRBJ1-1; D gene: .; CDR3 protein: CAISESVRNTEAFF; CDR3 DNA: TGTGCCATCAGTGAATCTGTTCGGAACACTGAAGCTTTCTTT
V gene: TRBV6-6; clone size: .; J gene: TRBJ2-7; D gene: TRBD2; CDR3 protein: CASSPRGTSGSYEQYF; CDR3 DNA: TGTGCCAGCAGCCCCAGGGGGACTAGCGGGAGTTACGAGCAGTACTTC
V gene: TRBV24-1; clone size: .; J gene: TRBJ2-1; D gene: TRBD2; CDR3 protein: CATSDPSSGRDGEQFF; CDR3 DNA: TGTGCCACCAGTGATCCCTCTAGCGGGAGGGACGGTGAGCAGTTCTTC
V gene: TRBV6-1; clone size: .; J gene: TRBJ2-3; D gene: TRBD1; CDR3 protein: CASSHDRVLDTQYF; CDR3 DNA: TGTGCCAGCAGTCACGACAGGGTTCTAGATACGCAGTATTTT
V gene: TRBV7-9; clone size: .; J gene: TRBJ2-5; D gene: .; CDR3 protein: CASTPLESTQYF; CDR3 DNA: TGTGCCAGCACCCCCTTGGAGTCGACCCAGTACTTC
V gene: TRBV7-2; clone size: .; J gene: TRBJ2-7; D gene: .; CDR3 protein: CASSLGASSYEQYF; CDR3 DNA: TGTGCCAGCAGCTTGGGGGCCAGCTCCTACGAGCAGTACTTC
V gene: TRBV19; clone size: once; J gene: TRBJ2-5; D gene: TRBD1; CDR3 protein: CASSTGQGTTETQYF; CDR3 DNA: TGTGCCAGTAGTACGGGACAGGGGACAACAGAGACCCAGTACTTC
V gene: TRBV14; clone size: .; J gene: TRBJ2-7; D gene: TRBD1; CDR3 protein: CASSLYSLDRGGNEQYF; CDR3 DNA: TGTGCCAGCTCACTTTACTCCTTGGACAGGGGCGGCAACGAGCAGTACTTC
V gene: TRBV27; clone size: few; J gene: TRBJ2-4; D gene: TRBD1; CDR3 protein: CASSGTENIQYF; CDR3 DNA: TGTGCCAGCAGTGGGACAGAAAACATTCAGTACTTC
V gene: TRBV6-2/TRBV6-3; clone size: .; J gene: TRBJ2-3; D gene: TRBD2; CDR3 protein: CASSYLLARDTQYF; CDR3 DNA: TGTGCCAGCAGTTACTTACTAGCGAGAGATACGCAGTATTTT
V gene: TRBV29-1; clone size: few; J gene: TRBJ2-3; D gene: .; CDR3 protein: CSVVLGTGIDTQYF; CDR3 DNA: TGCAGCGTAGTACTCGGGACCGGGATAGATACGCAGTATTTT
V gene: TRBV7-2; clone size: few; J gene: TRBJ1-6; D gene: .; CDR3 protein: CASSLRAVGGSPLHF; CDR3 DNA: TGTGCCAGCAGCTTAAGGGCCGTTGGGGGTTCACCCCTCCACTTT
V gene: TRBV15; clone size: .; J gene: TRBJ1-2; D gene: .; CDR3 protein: CATSSVGTGGYTF; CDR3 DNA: TGTGCCACCAGCAGCGTCGGGACGGGTGGCTACACCTTC
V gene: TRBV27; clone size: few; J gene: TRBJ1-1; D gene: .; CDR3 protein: CASSLSWRGTEAFF; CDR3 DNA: TGTGCCAGCAGTTTAAGTTGGAGGGGGACTGAAGCTTTCTTT
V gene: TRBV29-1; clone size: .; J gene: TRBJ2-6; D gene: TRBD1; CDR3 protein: CSVGPVVGQGATGTNVLTF; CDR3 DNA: TGCAGCGTTGGGCCGGTGGTTGGACAGGGGGCGACTGGGACCAACGTCCTGACTTTC
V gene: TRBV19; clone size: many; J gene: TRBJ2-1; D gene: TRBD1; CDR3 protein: CASWTRDRLNEQFF; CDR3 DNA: TGTGCCAGTTGGACCCGGGACAGACTCAATGAGCAGTTCTTC
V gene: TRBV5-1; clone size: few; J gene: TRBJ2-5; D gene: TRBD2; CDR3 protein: CASSPQGPGASGRGRSFETQYF; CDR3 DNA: TGCGCCAGCAGCCCACAGGGTCCTGGGGCCAGCGGGAGAGGAAGGTCGTTTGAGACCCAGTACTTC
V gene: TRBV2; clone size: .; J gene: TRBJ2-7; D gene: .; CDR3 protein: CASSEGYEQYF; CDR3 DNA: TGTGCCAGCAGTGAAGGATACGAGCAGTACTTC
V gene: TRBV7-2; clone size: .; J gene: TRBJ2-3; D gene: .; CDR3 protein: CASSDGWADTQYF; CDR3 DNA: TGTGCCAGCAGCGATGGATGGGCAGATACGCAGTATTTT
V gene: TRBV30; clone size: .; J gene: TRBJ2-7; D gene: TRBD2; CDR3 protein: CAWSVLTSGPYEQYF; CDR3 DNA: TGTGCCTGGAGTGTATTGACTAGCGGTCCCTACGAGCAGTACTTC
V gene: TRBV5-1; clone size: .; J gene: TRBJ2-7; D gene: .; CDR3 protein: CASSPGTNPYEQYF; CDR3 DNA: TGCGCCAGCAGCCCCGGGACAAACCCCTACGAGCAGTACTTC
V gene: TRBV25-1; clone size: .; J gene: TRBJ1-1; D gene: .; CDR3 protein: CASSGFRGPGGNTEAFF; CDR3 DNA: TGTGCCAGCAGTGGATTCCGGGGCCCTGGAGGAAACACTGAAGCTTTCTTT
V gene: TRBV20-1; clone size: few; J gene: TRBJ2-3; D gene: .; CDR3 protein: CSARDPGRGYTQYF; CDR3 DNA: TGCAGTGCTAGAGATCCTGGAAGGGGGTATACGCAGTATTTT
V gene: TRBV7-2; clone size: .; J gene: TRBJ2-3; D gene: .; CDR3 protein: CASSLARGTDTQYF; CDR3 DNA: TGTGCCAGCAGCTTAGCGCGCGGCACAGATACGCAGTATTTT
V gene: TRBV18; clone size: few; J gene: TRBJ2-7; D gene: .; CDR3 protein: CASSPRDKPYEQYF; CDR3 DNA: TGTGCCAGCTCACCGCGGGACAAGCCATACGAGCAGTACTTC
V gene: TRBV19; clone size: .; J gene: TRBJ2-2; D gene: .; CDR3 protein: CASSGDTGELFF; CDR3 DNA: TGTGCCAGTAGTGGGGACACCGGGGAGCTGTTTTTT
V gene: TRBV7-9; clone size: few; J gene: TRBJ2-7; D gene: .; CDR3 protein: CASSEGRDEQYF; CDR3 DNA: TGTGCCAGCAGCGAGGGCCGCGACGAGCAGTACTTC
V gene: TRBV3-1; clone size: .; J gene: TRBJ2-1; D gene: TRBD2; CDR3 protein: CASSQESASGNYEQFF; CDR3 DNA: TGTGCCAGCAGCCAAGAATCGGCTAGCGGGAACTATGAGCAGTTCTTC
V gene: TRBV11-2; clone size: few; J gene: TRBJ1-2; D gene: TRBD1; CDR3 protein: CASSPRTGYYGYTF; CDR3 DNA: TGTGCCAGCAGCCCTAGGACAGGGTACTATGGCTACACCTTC
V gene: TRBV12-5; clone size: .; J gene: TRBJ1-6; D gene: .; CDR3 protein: CASGTRDNSPLHF; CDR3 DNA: TGTGCTAGTGGAACTAGAGATAATTCACCCCTCCACTTT
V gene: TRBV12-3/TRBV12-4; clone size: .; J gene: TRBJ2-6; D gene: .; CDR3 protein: CASSFHGRGVSGANVLTF; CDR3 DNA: TGTGCCAGCAGTTTCCATGGCAGGGGCGTCTCTGGGGCCAACGTCCTGACTTTC
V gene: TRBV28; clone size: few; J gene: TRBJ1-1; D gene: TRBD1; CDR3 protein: CASSNRGQLIGTEAFF; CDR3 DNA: TGTGCCAGCAGTAACAGGGGTCAATTGATAGGCACTGAAGCTTTCTTT
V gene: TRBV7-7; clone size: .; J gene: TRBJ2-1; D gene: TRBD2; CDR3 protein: CASSLGGLAGGQEQFF; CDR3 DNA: TGTGCCAGCAGCTTAGGGGGACTAGCGGGAGGCCAAGAGCAGTTCTTC
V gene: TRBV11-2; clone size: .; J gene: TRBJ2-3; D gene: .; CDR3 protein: CASSYGQGSQYF; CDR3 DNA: TGTGCCAGCAGCTATGGGCAGGGGTCTCAGTATTTT
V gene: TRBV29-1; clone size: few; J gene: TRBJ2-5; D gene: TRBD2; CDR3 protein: CSSGGWGQETQYF; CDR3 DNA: TGCAGCTCGGGGGGATGGGGCCAAGAGACCCAGTACTTC
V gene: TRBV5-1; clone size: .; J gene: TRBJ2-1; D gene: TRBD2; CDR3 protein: CASSLASGSSYNEQFF; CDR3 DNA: TGCGCCAGCAGCTTGGCTAGCGGGAGCTCCTACAATGAGCAGTTCTTC
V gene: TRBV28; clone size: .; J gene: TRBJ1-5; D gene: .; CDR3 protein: CASSEPRTHNQPQHF; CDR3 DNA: TGTGCCAGCAGTGAACCACGGACCCACAATCAGCCCCAGCATTTT
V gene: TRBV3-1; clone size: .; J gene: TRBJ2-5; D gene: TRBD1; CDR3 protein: CASRMTGRETQYF; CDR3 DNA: TGTGCCAGCAGGATGACAGGGCGAGAGACCCAGTACTTC
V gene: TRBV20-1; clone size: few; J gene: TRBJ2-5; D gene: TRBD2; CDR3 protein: CSAVLAGVGTQYF; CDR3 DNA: TGCAGTGCTGTACTAGCGGGGGTGGGGACCCAGTACTTC
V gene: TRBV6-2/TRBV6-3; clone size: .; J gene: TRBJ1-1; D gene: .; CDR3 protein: CASTPISRQAEAFF; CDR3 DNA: TGTGCCAGCACACCAATATCAAGACAGGCTGAAGCTTTCTTT
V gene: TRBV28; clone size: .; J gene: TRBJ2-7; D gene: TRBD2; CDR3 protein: CASSRPPLAGAVYEQYF; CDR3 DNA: TGTGCCAGCAGTCGACCCCCACTAGCGGGAGCCGTCTACGAGCAGTACTTC
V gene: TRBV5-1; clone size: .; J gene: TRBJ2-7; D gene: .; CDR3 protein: CASSFDSQLEYF; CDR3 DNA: TGCGCCAGCAGTTTTGACAGCCAATTGGAGTACTTC
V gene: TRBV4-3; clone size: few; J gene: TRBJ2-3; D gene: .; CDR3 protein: CASSLEPGRTSTDTQYF; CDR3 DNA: TGCGCCAGCAGCCTAGAGCCCGGGAGAACTAGCACAGATACGCAGTATTTT
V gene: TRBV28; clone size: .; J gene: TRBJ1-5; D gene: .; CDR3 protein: CASSKYRGNQPQHF; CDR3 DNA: TGTGCCAGCAGCAAATACAGGGGCAATCAGCCCCAGCATTTT
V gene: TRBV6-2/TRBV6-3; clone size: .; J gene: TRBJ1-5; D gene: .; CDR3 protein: CASSYGAGKDQPQHF; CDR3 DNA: TGTGCCAGCAGTTACGGAGCAGGGAAAGATCAGCCCCAGCATTTT
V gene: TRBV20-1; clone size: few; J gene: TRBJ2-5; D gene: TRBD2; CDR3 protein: CSARDVGSGSGETQYF; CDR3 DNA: TGCAGTGCTAGAGATGTGGGTAGCGGGAGTGGAGAGACCCAGTACTTC
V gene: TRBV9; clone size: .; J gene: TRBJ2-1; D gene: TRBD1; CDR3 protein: CASSPRGPNYNEQFF; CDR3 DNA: TGTGCCAGCAGCCCCAGGGGGCCTAACTACAATGAGCAGTTCTTC